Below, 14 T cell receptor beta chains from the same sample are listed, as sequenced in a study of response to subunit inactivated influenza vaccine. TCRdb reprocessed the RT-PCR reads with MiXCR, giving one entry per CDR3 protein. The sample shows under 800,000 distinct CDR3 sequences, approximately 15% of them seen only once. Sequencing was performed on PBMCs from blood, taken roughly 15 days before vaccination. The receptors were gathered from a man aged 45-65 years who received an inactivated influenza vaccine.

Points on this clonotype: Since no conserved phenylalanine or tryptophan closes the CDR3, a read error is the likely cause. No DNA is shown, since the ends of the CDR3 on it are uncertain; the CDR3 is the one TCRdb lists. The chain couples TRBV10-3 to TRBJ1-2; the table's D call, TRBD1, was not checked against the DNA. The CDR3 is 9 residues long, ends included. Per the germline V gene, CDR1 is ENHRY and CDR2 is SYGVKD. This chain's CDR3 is CAPVERLVS.

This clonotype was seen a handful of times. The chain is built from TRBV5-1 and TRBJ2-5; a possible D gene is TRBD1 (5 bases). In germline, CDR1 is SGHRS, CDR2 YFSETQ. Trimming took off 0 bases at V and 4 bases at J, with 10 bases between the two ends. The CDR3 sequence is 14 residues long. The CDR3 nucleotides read TGCGCCAGCAGCTTGGGGCCAGGGTCAGAGACCCAGTACTTC. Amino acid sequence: CASSLGPGSETQYF. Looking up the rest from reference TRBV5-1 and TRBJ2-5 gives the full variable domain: KAGVTQTPRYLIKTRGQQVTLSCSPISGHRSVSWYQQTPGQGLQFLFEYFSETQRNKGNFPGRFSGRQFSNSRSEMNVSTLELGDSALYLCASSLGPGSETQYFGPGTRLLVL.

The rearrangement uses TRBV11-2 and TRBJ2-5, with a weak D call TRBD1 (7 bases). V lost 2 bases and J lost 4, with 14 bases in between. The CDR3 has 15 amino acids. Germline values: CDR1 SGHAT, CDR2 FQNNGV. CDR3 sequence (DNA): TGTGCCAGCAGCTTATCGGCAGGGGGAGGAGAGACCCAGTACTTC. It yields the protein CASSLSAGGGETQYF.

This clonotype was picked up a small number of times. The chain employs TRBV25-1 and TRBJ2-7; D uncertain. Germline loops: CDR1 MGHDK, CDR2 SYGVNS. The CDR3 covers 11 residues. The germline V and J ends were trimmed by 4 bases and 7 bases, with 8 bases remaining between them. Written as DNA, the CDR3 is TGTGCCAGCAGTGCGGGCTGGGAGCAGTACTTC. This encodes CASSAGWEQYF.

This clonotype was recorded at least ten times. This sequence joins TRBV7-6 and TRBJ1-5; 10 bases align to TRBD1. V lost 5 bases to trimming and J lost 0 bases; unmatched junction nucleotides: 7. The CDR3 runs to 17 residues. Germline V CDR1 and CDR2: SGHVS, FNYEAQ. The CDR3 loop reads CASSPGTGVYSNQPQHF. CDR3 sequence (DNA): TGTGCCAGCAGCCCTGGGACAGGGGTATATAGCAATCAGCCCCAGCATTTT.

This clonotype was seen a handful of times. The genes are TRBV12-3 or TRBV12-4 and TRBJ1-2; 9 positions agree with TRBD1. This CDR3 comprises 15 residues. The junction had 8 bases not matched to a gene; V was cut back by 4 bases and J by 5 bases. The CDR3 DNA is TGTGCCAGCAGTTCCTCCCCGGGACAGGGTTATGGCTACACCTTC. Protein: CASSSSPGQGYGYTF.

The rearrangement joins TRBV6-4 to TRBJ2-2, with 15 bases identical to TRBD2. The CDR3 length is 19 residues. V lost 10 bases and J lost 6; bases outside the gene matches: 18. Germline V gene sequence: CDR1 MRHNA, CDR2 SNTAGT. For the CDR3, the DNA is TGTGCCATCTGCCTCCGGTCACGGACTAGCGGGAGGGCGGCCGGGGAGCTGTTTTTT. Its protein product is CAICLRSRTSGRAAGELFF.

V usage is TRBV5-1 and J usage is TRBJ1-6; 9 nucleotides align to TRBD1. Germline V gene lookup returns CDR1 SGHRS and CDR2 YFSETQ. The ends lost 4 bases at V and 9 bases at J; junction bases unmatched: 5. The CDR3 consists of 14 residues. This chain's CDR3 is CASSGTGGSSPLHF. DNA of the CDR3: TGCGCCAGCAGCGGCACAGGGGGCAGTTCACCCCTCCACTTT. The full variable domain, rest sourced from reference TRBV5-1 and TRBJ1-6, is KAGVTQTPRYLIKTRGQQVTLSCSPISGHRSVSWYQQTPGQGLQFLFEYFSETQRNKGNFPGRFSGRQFSNSRSEMNVSTLELGDSALYLCASSGTGGSSPLHFGNGTRLTVT.

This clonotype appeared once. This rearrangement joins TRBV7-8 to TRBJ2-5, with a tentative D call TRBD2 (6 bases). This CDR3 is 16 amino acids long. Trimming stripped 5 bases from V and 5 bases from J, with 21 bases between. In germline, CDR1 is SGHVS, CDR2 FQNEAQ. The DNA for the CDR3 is TGTGCCAGCAGCCCTAGGAGGGTCATGGGATCGGAGACCCAGTACTTC. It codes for CASSPRRVMGSETQYF.

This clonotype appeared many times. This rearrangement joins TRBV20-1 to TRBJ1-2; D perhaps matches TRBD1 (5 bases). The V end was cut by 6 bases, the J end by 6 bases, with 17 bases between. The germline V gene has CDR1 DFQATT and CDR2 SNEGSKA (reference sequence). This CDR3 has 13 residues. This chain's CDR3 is CSARDGHRHGYTF. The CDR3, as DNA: TGCAGTGCGCGGGACGGCCACCGTCATGGCTACACCTTC.

Written as DNA, the CDR3 is TGTGCCACCAGCAGAGGTGGGGGATCACTCGGGTATTCACCCCTCCACTTT. It encodes CATSRGGGSLGYSPLHF. The V and J genes are TRBV15 and TRBJ1-6, with D possibly matching TRBD1 (5 bases). From germline, CDR1 is LNHNV and CDR2 YYDKDF (reference sequence). Trimming stripped 1 base from V and 8 bases from J, with 18 bases between. The CDR3 consists of 17 residues.

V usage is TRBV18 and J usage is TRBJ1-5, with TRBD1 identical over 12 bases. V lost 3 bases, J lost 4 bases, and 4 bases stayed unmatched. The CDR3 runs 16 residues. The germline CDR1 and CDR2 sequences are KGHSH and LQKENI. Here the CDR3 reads CASSPGTGGPNQPQHF. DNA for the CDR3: TGTGCCAGCTCACCGGGGACAGGGGGCCCTAATCAGCCCCAGCATTTT.

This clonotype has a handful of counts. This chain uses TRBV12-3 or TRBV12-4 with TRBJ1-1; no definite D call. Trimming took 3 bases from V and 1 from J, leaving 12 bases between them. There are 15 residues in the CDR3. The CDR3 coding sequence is TGTGCCAGCAGTTTTGCCCGACGTCGGAACACTGAAGCTTTCTTT. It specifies CASSFARRRNTEAFF.

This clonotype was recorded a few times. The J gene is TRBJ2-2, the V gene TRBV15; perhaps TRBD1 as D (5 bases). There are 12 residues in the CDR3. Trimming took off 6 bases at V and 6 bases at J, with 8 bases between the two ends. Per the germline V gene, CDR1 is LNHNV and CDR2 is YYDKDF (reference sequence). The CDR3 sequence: CATSRGPGELFF. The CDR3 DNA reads TGTGCCACCAGTAGGGGCCCCGGGGAGCTGTTTTTT.